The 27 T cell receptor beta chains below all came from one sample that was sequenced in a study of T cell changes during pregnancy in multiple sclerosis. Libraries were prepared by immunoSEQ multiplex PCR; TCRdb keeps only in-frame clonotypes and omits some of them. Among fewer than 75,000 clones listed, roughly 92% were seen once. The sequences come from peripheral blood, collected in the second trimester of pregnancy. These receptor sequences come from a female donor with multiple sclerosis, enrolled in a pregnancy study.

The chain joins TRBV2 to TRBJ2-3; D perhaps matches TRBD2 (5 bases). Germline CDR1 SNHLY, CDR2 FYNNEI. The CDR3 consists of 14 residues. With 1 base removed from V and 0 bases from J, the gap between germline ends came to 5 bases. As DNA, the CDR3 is TGTGCCAGCAGTGAAGGGACTAGCACAGATACGCAGTATTTT. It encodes CASSEGTSTDTQYF.

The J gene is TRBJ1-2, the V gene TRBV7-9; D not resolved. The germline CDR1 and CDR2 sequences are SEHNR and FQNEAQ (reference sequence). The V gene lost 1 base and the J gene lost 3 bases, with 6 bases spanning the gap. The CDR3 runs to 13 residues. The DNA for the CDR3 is TGTGCCAGCAGCTTAGGAGAGCACTATGGCTACACCTTC. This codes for CASSLGEHYGYTF.

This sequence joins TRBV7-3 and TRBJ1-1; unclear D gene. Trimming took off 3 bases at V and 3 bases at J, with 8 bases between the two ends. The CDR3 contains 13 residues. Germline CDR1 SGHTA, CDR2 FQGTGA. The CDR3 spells CASSFGVHTEAFF. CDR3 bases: TGTGCCAGCAGCTTCGGGGTACACACTGAAGCTTTCTTT.

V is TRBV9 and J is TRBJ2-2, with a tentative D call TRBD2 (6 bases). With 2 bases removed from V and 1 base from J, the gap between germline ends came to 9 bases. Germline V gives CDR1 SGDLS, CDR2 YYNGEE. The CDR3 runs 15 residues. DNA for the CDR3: TGTGCCAGCAGCGTGGAGGGCTTGAACACCGGGGAGCTGTTTTTT. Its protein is CASSVEGLNTGELFF.

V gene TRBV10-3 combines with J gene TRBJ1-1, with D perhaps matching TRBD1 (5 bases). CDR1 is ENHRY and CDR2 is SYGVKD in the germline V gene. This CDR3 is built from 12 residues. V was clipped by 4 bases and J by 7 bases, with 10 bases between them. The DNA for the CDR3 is TGTGCCATCAGTGTCGGGGGGATTGAAGCTTTCTTT. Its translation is CAISVGGIEAFF.

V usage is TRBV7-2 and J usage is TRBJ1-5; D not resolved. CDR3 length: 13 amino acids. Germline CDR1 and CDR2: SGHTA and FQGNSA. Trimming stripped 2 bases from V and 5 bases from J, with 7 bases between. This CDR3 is CASSLSQDQPQHF. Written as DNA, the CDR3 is TGTGCCAGCAGCTTATCGCAGGATCAGCCCCAGCATTTT.

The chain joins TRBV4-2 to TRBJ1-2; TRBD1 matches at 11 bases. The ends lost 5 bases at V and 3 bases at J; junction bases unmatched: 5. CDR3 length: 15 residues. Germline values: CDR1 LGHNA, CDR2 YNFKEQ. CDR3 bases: TGTGCCAGCAGCGGACAGGGGGCGCAGGACTATGGCTACACCTTC. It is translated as CASSGQGAQDYGYTF.

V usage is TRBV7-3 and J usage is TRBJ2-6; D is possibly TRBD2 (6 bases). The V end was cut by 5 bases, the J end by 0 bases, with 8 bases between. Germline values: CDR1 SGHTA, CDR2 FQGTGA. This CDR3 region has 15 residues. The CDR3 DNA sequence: TGTGCCAGCAGCCTCGGGAGCTCTGGGGCCAACGTCCTGACTTTC. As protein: CASSLGSSGANVLTF.

The CDR3 is CASRGGSSNQPQHF. The DNA of the CDR3 is TGTGCCAGCAGGGGGGGGAGTTCCAATCAGCCCCAGCATTTT. This chain links TRBV2 with TRBJ1-5; tentative D call: TRBD1 (5 bases). With 6 bases removed from V and 3 bases from J, the gap between germline ends came to 12 bases. This CDR3 is 14 amino acids long. Germline assignment: CDR1 SNHLY and CDR2 FYNNEI.

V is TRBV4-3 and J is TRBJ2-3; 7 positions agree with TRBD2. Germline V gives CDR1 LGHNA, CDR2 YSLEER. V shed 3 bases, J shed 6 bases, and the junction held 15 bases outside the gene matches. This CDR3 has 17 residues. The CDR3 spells CASSQGSGLGLGDTQYF. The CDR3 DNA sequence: TGCGCCAGCAGCCAGGGGAGCGGACTAGGGTTGGGGGATACGCAGTATTTT.

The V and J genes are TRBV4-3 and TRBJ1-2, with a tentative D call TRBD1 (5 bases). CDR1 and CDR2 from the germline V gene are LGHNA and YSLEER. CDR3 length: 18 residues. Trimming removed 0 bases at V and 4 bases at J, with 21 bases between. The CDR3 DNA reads TGCGCCAGCAGCCAAGAAAGGGCAGGGCTGGGAAAATCCTATGGCTACACCTTC. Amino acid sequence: CASSQERAGLGKSYGYTF.

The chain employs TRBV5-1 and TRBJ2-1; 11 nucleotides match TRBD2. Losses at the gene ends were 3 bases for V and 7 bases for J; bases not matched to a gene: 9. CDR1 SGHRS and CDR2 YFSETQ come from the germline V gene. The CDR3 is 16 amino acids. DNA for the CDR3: TGCGCCAGCAGCTGGCTAGCGGGAGGCCTCGGAAATGAGCAGTTCTTC. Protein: CASSWLAGGLGNEQFF.

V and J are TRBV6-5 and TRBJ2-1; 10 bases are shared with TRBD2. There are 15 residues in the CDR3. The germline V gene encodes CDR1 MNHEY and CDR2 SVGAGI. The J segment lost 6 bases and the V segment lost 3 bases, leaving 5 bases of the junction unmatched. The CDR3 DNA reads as TGTGCCAGCAGTTATAAGCTAGCGGGAGTCAATGAGCAGTTCTTC. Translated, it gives CASSYKLAGVNEQFF.

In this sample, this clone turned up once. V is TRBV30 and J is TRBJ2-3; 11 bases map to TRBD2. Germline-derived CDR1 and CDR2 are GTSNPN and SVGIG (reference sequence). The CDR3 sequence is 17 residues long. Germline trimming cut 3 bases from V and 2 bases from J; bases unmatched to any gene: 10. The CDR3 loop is CAWRQKIAGGDTDTQYF. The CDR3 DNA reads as TGTGCCTGGAGACAAAAAATAGCGGGAGGGGACACAGATACGCAGTATTTT.

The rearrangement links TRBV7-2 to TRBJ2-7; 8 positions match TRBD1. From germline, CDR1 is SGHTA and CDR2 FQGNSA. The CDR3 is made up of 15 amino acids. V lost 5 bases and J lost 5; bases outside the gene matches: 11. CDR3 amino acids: CASSTSRTGRHEQYF. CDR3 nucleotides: TGTGCCAGCAGCACATCCCGGACAGGGAGACACGAGCAGTACTTC.

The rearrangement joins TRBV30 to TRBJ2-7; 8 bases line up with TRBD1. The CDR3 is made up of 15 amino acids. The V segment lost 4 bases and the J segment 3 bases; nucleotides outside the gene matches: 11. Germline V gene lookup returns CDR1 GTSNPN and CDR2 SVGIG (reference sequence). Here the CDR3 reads CAWTPPGTGIYEQYF. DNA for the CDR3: TGTGCCTGGACCCCTCCCGGGACAGGAATCTACGAGCAGTACTTC.

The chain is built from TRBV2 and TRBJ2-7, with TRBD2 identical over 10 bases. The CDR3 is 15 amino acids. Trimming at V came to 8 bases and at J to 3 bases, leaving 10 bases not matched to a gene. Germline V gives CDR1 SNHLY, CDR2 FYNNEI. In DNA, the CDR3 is TGTGCCAGCGCTAGCGGGAGACTTACGAGCTACGAGCAGTACTTC. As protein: CASASGRLTSYEQYF.

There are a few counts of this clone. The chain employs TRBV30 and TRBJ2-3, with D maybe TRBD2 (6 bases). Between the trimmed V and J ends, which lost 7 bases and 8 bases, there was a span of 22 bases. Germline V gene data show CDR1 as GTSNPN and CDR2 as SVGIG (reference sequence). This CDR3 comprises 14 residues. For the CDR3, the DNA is TGTGCCTCGCGACTAGAGTCGAAATCGGGTACGCAGTATTTT. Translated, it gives CASRLESKSGTQYF.

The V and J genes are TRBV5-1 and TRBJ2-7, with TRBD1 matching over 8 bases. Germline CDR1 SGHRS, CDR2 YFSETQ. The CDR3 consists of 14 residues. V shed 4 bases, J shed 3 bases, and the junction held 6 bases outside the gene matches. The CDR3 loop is CASSPGQVLYEQYF. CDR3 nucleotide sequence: TGCGCCAGCAGCCCGGGACAGGTCCTCTACGAGCAGTACTTC.

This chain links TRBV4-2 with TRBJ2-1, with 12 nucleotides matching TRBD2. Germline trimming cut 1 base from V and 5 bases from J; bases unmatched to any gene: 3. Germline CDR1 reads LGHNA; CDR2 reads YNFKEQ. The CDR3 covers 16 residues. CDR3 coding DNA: TGTGCCAGCAGCCAAGGGACTAGCGGGATTCACAATGAGCAGTTCTTC. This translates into CASSQGTSGIHNEQFF.

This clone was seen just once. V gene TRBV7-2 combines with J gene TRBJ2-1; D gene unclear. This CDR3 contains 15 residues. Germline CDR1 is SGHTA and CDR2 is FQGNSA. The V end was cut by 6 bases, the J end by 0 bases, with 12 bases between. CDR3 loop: CASRLAGSSYNEQFF. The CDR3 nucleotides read TGTGCCAGCAGGCTGGCAGGTAGCTCCTACAATGAGCAGTTCTTC.

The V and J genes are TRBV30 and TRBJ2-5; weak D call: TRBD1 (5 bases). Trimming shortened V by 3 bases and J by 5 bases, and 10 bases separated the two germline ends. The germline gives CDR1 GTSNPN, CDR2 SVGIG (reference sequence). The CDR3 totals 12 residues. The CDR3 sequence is CAWSRVVETQYF. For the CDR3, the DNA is TGTGCCTGGAGCAGGGTGGTGGAGACCCAGTACTTC.

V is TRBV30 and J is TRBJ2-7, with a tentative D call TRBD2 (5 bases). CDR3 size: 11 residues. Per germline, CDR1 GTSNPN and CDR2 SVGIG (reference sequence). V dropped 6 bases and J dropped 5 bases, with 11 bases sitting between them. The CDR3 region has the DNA TGTGCCTGCCGAGGGAACGACGAGCAGTACTTC. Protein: CACRGNDEQYF. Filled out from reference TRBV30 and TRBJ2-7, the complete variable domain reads SQTIHQWPATLVQPVGSPLSLECTVEGTSNPNLYWYRQAAGRGLQLLFYSVGIGQISSEVPQNLSASRPQDRQFILSSKKLLLSDSGFYLCACRGNDEQYFGPGTRLTVT.

CDR3 residues: CASSIGSKVGNEQFF. The CDR3 coding sequence is TGTGCCAGCAGCATCGGGTCAAAAGTCGGCAATGAGCAGTTCTTC. The chain has TRBV7-6 and TRBJ2-1; the D is unclear. From germline, CDR1 is SGHVS and CDR2 FNYEAQ. Trimming took off 5 bases at V and 6 bases at J, with 17 bases between the two ends. The CDR3 is 15 residues long.

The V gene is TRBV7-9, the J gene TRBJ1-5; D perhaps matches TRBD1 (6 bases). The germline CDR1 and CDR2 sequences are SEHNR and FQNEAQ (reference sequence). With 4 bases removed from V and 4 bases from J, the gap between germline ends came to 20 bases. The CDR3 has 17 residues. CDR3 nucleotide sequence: TGTGCCAGCAGCTCCACTACAGGGCATGGCTTGAATCAGCCCCAGCATTTT. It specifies CASSSTTGHGLNQPQHF.

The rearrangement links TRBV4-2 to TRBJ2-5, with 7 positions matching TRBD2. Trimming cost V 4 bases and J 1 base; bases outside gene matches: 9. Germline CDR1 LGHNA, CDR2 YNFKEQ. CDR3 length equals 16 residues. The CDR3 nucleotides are TGTGCCAGCAGCCCGGTCGGCCTAGCGGTCCAAGAGACCCAGTACTTC. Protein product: CASSPVGLAVQETQYF.

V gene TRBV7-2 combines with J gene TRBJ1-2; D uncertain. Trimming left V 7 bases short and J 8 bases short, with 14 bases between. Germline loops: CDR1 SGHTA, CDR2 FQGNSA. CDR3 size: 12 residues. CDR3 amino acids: CASNRGIGGYTF. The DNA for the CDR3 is TGTGCCAGCAACCGGGGAATAGGGGGCTACACCTTC.